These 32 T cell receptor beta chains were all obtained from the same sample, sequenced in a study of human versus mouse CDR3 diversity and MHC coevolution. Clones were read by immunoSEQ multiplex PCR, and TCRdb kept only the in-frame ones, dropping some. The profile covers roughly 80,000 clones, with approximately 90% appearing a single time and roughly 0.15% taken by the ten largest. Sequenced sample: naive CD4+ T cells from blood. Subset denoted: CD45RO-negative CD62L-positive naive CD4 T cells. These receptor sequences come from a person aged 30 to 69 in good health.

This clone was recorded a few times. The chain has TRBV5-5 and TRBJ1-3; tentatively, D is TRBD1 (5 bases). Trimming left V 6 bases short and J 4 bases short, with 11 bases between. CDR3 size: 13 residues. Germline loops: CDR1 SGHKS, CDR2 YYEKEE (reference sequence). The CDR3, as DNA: TGTGCCAGCATATCCCCAGGGGGAAACACCATATATTTT. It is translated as CASISPGGNTIYF.

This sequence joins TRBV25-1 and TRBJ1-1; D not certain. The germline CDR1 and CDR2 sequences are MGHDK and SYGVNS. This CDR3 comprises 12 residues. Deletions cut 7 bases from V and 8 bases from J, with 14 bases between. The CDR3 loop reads CASTLVGQEAFF. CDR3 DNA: TGTGCCAGCACCCTGGTGGGCCAAGAAGCTTTCTTT.

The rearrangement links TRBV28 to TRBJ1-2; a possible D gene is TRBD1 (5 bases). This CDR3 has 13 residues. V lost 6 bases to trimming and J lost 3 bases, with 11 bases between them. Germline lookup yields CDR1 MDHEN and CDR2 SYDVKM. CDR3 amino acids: CASRLQTDYGYTF. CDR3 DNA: TGTGCCAGCAGACTGCAGACAGACTATGGCTACACCTTC.

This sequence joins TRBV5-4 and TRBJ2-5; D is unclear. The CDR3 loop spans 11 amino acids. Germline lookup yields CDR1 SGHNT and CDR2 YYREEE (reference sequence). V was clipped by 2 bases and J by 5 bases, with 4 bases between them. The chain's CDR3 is CASSFQETQYF. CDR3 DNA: TGTGCCAGCAGCTTTCAGGAGACCCAGTACTTC.

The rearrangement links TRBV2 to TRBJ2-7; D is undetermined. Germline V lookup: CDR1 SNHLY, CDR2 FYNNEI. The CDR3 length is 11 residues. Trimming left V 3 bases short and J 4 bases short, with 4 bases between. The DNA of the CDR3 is TGTGCCAGCAGTGACGGGTACGAGCAGTACTTC. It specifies CASSDGYEQYF.

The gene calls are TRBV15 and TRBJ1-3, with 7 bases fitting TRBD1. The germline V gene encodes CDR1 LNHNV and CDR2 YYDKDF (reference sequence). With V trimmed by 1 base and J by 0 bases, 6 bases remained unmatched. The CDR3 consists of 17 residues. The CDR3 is CATSRAGQGVSGNTIYF. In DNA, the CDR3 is TGTGCCACCAGCAGAGCGGGTCAGGGGGTCTCTGGAAACACCATATATTTT.

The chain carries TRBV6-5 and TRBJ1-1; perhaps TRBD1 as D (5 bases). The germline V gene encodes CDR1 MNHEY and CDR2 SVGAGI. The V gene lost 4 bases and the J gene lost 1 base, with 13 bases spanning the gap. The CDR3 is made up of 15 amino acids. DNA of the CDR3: TGTGCCAGCAGTTCGGGTCCAACAGGGAACACTGAAGCTTTCTTT. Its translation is CASSSGPTGNTEAFF.

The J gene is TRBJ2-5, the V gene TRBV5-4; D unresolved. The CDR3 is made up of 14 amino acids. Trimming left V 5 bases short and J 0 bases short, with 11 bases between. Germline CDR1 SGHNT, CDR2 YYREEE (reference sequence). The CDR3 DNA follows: TGTGCCAGCAGTTCGAGGATCAACCAAGAGACCCAGTACTTC. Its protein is CASSSRINQETQYF.

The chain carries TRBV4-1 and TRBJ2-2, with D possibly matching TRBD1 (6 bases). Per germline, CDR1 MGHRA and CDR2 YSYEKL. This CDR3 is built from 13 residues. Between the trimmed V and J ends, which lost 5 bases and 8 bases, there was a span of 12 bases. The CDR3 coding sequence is TGCGCCAGCAGCTTGGGGGCGTCGGGGGAGCTGTTTTTT. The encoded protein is CASSLGASGELFF.

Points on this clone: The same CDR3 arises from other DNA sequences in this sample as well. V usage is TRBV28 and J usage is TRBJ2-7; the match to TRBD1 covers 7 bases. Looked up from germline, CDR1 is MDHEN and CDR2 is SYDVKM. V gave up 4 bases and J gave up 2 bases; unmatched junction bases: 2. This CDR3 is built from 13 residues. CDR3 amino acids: CASSSGQTYEQYF. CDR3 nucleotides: TGTGCCAGCAGTTCGGGACAGACCTACGAGCAGTACTTC.

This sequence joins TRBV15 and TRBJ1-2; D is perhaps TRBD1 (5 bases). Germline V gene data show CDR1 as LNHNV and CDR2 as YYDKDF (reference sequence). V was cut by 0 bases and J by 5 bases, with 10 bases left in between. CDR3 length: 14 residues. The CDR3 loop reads CATSREQAIYGYTF. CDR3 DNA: TGTGCCACCAGCAGAGAACAGGCTATTTATGGCTACACCTTC. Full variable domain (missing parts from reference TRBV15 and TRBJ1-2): DAMVIQNPRYQVTQFGKPVTLSCSQTLNHNVMYWYQQKSSQAPKLLFHYYDKDFNNEADTPDNFQSRRPNTSFCFLDIRSPGLGDTAMYLCATSREQAIYGYTFGSGTRLTVV.

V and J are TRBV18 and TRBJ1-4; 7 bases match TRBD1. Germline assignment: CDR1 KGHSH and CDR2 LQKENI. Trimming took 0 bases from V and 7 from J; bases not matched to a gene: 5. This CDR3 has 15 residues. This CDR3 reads CASSPPEGAREKLFF. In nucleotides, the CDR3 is TGTGCCAGCTCACCACCGGAGGGGGCGCGTGAAAAACTGTTTTTT.

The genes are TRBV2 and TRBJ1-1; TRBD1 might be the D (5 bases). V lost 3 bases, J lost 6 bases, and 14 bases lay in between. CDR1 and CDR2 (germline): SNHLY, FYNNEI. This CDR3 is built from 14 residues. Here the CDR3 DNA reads TGTGCCAGCAGTGAGGAGTCTGGGGGGGCTGAAGCTTTCTTT. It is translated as CASSEESGGAEAFF.

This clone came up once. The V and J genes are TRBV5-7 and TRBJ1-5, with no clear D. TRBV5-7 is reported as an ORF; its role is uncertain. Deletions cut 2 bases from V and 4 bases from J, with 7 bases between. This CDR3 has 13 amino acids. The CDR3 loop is CASSLKANQPQHF. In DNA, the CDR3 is TGTGCCAGCAGCTTAAAAGCGAATCAGCCCCAGCATTTT.

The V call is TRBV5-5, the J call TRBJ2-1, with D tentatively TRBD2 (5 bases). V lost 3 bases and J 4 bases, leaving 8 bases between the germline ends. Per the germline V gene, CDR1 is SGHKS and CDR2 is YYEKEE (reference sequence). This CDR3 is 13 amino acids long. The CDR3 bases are TGTGCCAGCAGCTCGGACTGGTACAATGAGCAGTTCTTC. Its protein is CASSSDWYNEQFF.

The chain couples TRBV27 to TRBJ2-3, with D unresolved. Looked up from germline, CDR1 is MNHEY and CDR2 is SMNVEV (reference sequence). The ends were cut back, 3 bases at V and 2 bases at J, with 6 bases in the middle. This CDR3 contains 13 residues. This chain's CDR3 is CASSFSVTDTQYF. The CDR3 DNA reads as TGTGCCAGCAGTTTCTCGGTCACAGATACGCAGTATTTT.

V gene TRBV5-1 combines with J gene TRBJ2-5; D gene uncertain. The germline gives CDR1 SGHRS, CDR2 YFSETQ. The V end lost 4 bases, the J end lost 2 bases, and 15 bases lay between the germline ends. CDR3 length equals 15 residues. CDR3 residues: CASSRVDLLQETQYF. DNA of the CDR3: TGCGCCAGCAGCCGCGTCGATCTCCTTCAAGAGACCCAGTACTTC.

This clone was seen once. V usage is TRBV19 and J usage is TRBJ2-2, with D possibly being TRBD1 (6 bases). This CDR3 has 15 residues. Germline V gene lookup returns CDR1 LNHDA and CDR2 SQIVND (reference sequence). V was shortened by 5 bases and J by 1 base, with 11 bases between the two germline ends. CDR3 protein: CASSPTGLNTGELFF. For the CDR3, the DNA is TGTGCCAGTAGTCCGACAGGACTGAACACCGGGGAGCTGTTTTTT.

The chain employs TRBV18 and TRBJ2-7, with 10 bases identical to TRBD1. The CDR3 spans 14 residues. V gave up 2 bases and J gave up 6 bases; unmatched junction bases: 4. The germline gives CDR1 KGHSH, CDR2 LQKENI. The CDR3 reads CASSPTDRGTEQYF. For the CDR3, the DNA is TGTGCCAGCTCACCAACGGACAGGGGGACCGAGCAGTACTTC. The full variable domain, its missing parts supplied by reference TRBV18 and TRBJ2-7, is NAGVMQNPRHLVRRRGQEARLRCSPMKGHSHVYWYRQLPEEGLKFMVYLQKENIIDESGMPKERFSAEFPKEGPSILRIQQVVRGDSAAYFCASSPTDRGTEQYFGPGTRLTVT.

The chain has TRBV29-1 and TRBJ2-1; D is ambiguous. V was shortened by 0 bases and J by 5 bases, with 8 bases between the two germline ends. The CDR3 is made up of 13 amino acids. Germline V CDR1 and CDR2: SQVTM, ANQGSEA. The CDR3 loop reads CSVEDWPDNEQFF. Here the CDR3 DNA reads TGCAGCGTTGAAGATTGGCCCGACAATGAGCAGTTCTTC.

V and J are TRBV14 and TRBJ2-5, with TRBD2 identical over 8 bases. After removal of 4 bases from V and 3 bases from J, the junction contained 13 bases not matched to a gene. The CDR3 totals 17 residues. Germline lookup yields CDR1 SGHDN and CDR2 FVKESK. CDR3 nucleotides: TGTGCCAGCAGCCGGCGGTTGGGGCTAGCGGGCGAAGAGACCCAGTACTTC. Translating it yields CASSRRLGLAGEETQYF.

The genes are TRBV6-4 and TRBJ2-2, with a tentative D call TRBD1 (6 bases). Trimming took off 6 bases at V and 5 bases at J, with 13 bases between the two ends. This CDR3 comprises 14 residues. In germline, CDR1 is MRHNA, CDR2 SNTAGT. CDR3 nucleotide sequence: TGTGCCAGCAGCAGTGAGGGGGTAACCGGGGAGCTGTTTTTT. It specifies CASSSEGVTGELFF.

Here the CDR3 reads CASSGAGNYGYTF. The CDR3 nucleotides are TGCGCCAGCAGCGGAGCGGGTAACTATGGCTACACCTTC. The gene calls are TRBV10-2 and TRBJ1-2; D unresolved. From germline, CDR1 is WSHSY and CDR2 SAAADI. The CDR3 runs to 13 residues. Trimming stripped 6 bases from V and 1 base from J, with 9 bases between.

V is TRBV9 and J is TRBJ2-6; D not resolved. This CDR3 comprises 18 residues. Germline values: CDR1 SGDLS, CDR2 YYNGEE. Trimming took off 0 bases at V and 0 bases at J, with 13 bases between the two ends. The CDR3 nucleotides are TGTGCCAGCAGCGTAGGAACGGGTCCAAGCTCTGGGGCCAACGTCCTGACTTTC. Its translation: CASSVGTGPSSGANVLTF. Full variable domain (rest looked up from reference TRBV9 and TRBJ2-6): DSGVTQTPKHLITATGQRVTLRCSPRSGDLSVYWYQQSLDQGLQFLIQYYNGEERAKGNILERFSAQQFPDLHSELNLSSLELGDSALYFCASSVGTGPSSGANVLTFGAGSRLTVL.

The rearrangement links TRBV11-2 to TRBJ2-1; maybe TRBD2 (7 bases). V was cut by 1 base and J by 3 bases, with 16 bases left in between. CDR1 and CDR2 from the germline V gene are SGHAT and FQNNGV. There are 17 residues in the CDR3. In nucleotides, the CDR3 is TGTGCCAGCAGCTTAGGGTTGTCGGGGGGCTTCTACAATGAGCAGTTCTTC. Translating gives CASSLGLSGGFYNEQFF.

This CDR3 is CASSLVGGETQYF. The CDR3 nucleotides are TGTGCCAGCAGCTTAGTGGGAGGAGAGACCCAGTACTTC. This chain connects TRBV7-6 to TRBJ2-5; tentatively, D is TRBD2 (6 bases). This CDR3 has 13 amino acids. V was trimmed by 1 base and J by 4 bases, leaving 7 bases between them. Germline assignment: CDR1 SGHVS and CDR2 FNYEAQ.

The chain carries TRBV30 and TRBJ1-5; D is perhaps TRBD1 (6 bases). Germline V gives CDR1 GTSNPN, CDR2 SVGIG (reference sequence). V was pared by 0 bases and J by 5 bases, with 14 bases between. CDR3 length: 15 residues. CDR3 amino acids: CAWSVKGGLDQPQHF. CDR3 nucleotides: TGTGCCTGGAGTGTAAAAGGGGGTCTTGATCAGCCCCAGCATTTT.

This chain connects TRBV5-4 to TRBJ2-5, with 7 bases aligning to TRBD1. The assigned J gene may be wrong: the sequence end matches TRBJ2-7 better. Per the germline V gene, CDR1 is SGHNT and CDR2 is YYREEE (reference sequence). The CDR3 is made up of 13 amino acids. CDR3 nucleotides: TGTGCCAGCAGTGGACAGGATCACTACGAGCAGTACTTC. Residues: CASSGQDHYEQYF.

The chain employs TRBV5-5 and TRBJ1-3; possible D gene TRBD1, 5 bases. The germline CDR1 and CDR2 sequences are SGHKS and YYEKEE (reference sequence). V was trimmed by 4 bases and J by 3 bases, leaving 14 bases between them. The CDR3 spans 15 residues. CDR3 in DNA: TGTGCCAGCAGCCCAGGGACTTCTATTGGAAACACCATATATTTT. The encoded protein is CASSPGTSIGNTIYF.

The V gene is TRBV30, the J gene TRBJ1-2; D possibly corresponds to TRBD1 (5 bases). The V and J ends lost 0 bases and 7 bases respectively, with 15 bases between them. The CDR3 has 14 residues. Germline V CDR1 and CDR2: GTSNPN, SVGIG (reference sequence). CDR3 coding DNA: TGTGCCTGGAGTGTACCCGGGGGACCTGGTGGCTACACCTTC. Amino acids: CAWSVPGGPGGYTF. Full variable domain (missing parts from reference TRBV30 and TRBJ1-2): SQTIHQWPATLVQPVGSPLSLECTVEGTSNPNLYWYRQAAGRGLQLLFYSVGIGQISSEVPQNLSASRPQDRQFILSSKKLLLSDSGFYLCAWSVPGGPGGYTFGSGTRLTVV.

For the CDR3, the DNA is TGTGCCAGCAGCCAAACGGGGGGGCAGAACTATGGCTACACCTTC. Protein: CASSQTGGQNYGYTF. This chain joins TRBV7-9 and TRBJ1-2; perhaps TRBD1 as D (6 bases). The CDR3 is made up of 15 amino acids. Germline V gives CDR1 SEHNR, CDR2 FQNEAQ (reference sequence). Trimming stripped 5 bases from V and 2 bases from J, with 15 bases between.

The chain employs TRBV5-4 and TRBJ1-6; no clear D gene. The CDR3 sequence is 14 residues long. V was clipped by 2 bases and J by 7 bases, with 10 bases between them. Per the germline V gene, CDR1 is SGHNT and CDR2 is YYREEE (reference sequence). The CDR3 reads CASSLLLSNSPLHF. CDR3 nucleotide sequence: TGTGCCAGCAGCTTACTCCTTTCCAATTCACCCCTCCACTTT.